A selection of T cell receptor beta chains follows, all from one sample in a study of blood T cells in healthy people across ages. Via MiXCR, TCRdb re-called the 5' RACE reads, giving one row per CDR3 protein. The sample gives around 1,500,000 distinct CDR3 sequences, about 28% of which show up once; 7% to 9% is in the top ten. Sequencing was carried out using blood. These receptors were obtained from a woman aged 25 to 39 in good health. Each CDR3 is given with its conserved first and last residue. A D gene is named only where the DNA matches it firmly. A row's size may be missing; if present it is once, few, many or a size class.

j_call v_call clone_size d_call cdr3_nt cdr3_aa
TRBJ2-2 TRBV5-6 - - TGTGCCAGCAGCTTAGATTCGGACTACCTCACCGGGGAGCTGTTTTTT CASSLDSDYLTGELFF
TRBJ2-1 TRBV20-1 - TRBD1 TGCAGTACAAATGAGAGGACAGGCGACCTCTACGAGCAGTTCTTC CSTNERTGDLYEQFF
TRBJ2-3 TRBV5-1 few - TGCGCCAGCAGTCAAAACAGGAGAAGCACAGATACGCAGTATTTT CASSQNRRSTDTQYF
TRBJ2-1 TRBV4-3 - TRBD1 TGCGCCAGCAGCCGACTCAGGGGGCCGCGAGAGACCCAGTTCTTC CASSRLRGPRETQFF
TRBJ1-2 TRBV29-1 few - TGCAGCGTAGAACCCGGACAGAACTATGGCTACACCTTC CSVEPGQNYGYTF
TRBJ2-1 TRBV29-1 few TRBD1 TGCAGCGTTGAAGATGCAAAGGGGGCTTACAGTGAGCAGTTCTTC CSVEDAKGAYSEQFF
TRBJ1-2 TRBV9 - TRBD1 TGTGCCAGCAGCGATCCAGTTGCCAGGGACAGGGCCGAGAGGTATGGCTACACCTTC CASSDPVARDRAERYGYTF
TRBJ2-1 TRBV20-1 - - TGCAGTGCTAGTGCTAGCGCGGCCTACAATGAGCAGTTCTTC CSASASAAYNEQFF
TRBJ2-5 TRBV7-9 few - TGTGCCAGCAGCTTAGGGGCCCAGTATGAGCAGTACTTC CASSLGAQYEQYF
TRBJ1-1 TRBV6-6 many - TGCGCCAGCAGCTCCCAAGCCACTGAAGCTTTCTTT CASSSQATEAFF
TRBJ2-3 TRBV7-2 - - TGTGCCAGCAGCGCAGAAGCGCTTCGCACAGATACGCAGTATTTT CASSAEALRTDTQYF
TRBJ2-1 TRBV5-5 - - TGTGCCAGCAGCTTGGGACCGCTCCGGAGGGATGGGCAGTTCTTC CASSLGPLRRDGQFF
TRBJ2-3 TRBV20-1 - TRBD1 TGCAGTGCTAGCGGGGACAGAAAGTTCCCCATGGATACGCAGTATTTT CSASGDRKFPMDTQYF
TRBJ1-1 TRBV5-1 few - TGCGCCAGCAGCTTGGTGGACGGCTACACTGAAGCTTTCTTT CASSLVDGYTEAFF
TRBJ1-2 TRBV5-1 few - TGCGCCAGCAGCTTTCCTCAGGGGAACGGCTACACCTTC CASSFPQGNGYTF
TRBJ2-1 TRBV11-2 - - TGTGCCAGCAGCTTCCAGCGGTTAAGCTCCTACAATGAGCAGTTCTTC CASSFQRLSSYNEQFF
TRBJ1-2 TRBV27 once - TGTGCCAGCAGTTTCCAGAGTGAACACGGAGGGTATGGCTACACCTTC CASSFQSEHGGYGYTF
TRBJ2-3 TRBV6-2/TRBV6-3 - TRBD2 TGTGCCGATGAGAGCGGGGGGCGCACAGATACGCAGTATTTT CADESGGRTDTQYF
TRBJ2-5 TRBV29-1 few - TGCAGCGTTGACGGGGACCTTGGTCAGACCCAGTACTTC CSVDGDLGQTQYF
TRBJ2-5 TRBV6-6 few TRBD2 TGTGCCAGCACCAGACTAGCGGGGGCCCGAGAGACCCAGTACTTC CASTRLAGARETQYF
TRBJ2-7 TRBV12-3/TRBV12-4 - - TGTGCCAGCAGCCCCGGGCCCTTGAACTACGGGCAGTACTTC CASSPGPLNYGQYF
TRBJ2-1 TRBV5-6 many - TGTGCCAGCAGCTTCGACAGGTTGCAGTTCTTC CASSFDRLQFF
TRBJ2-7 TRBV7-9 few TRBD2 TGTGCCAGCAATAGGGAGGGCCACGAGCAGTACTTC CASNREGHEQYF
TRBJ1-4 TRBV27 few - TGTGCCAGCAGTCGGGCAGTTAATGAAAAACTGTTTTTT CASSRAVNEKLFF
TRBJ2-3 TRBV28 few - TGTGCCAGCAGTTTGGGGCGGTACACAGATACGCAGTATTTT CASSLGRYTDTQYF
TRBJ1-2 TRBV12-3/TRBV12-4 - TRBD1 TGTGCCAGCAGAGGGGGGACAGGGGTGTATGGCTACACCTTC CASRGGTGVYGYTF
TRBJ2-3 TRBV25-1 - - TGTGCCAGCAGTGAATTCAGTGACTCCACAGATACGCAGTATTTT CASSEFSDSTDTQYF
TRBJ2-1 TRBV5-1 - TRBD2 TGCGCCAGCAGCCCGGGACTAGCGGGAGGGCCAGTCGATGAGCAGTTCTTC CASSPGLAGGPVDEQFF
TRBJ1-1 TRBV5-1 - - TGCGCCAGCAGCTCAGGGACGGGCGAGGAAGCTTTCTTT CASSSGTGEEAFF
TRBJ1-1 TRBV20-1 - TRBD1 TGCAGTGCTAAGACAGGGAAGTTTGTGGACACTGAAGCTTTCTTT CSAKTGKFVDTEAFF
TRBJ1-4 TRBV7-6 - TRBD1 TGTGCCAGCAGCCTATGGACAGGGAACGGGGATGAAAAACTGTTTTTT CASSLWTGNGDEKLFF
TRBJ2-1 TRBV20-1 many TRBD2 TGCAGTGCTAGAGGTACCGGGACTAGCAACAATGAGCAGTTCTTC CSARGTGTSNNEQFF
TRBJ1-2 TRBV20-1 - - TGCAGTGCCCCCCCGGGTCTGAGTTATGGCTACACCTTC CSAPPGLSYGYTF
TRBJ1-2 TRBV11-2 - - TGTGCCAGCAGCTTAGCGCATAACTATGGCTACACCTTC CASSLAHNYGYTF
TRBJ2-3 TRBV14 - - TGTGCCGGCAGCCAAGGGGGGGTTACGCAGTATTTT CAGSQGGVTQYF
TRBJ2-1 TRBV4-2 - TRBD2 TGTGCCAGCAGCCAAGAGGGACTAGCGGGGGAGCAGTTCTTC CASSQEGLAGEQFF
TRBJ2-7 TRBV4-2 - TRBD2 TGTGCCAGCAGCCAAGGCCCCCTAGCGGGGGTGGAGACCCGGTACTTC CASSQGPLAGVETRYF
TRBJ2-7 TRBV18 - - TGTGCCAGCTCACCACCGAAGGCCGGGACCGACTTCTACGAGCAGTACTTC CASSPPKAGTDFYEQYF
TRBJ2-7 TRBV20-1 - - TGCAGTGCTAGTGCCCAGGTGAAGTACGAGCAGTACTTC CSASAQVKYEQYF
TRBJ2-5 TRBV2 - TRBD2 TGTGCCAGCAGTGTACAACTAGCGGGATACCAAGAGACCCAGTACTTC CASSVQLAGYQETQYF
TRBJ1-5 TRBV6-2/TRBV6-3 many TRBD1 TGTGCCAGCAGTACCCAGGGACAGGGGAATCAGCCCCAGCATTTT CASSTQGQGNQPQHF
TRBJ1-2 TRBV6-6 few TRBD1 TGTGCCAGCACCACAGGGGGCGCCTATGGCTACACCTTC CASTTGGAYGYTF
TRBJ1-2 TRBV29-1 - - TGCAGCGCCGAGAGCCGGGACTATGGCTACACCTTC CSAESRDYGYTF
TRBJ2-3 TRBV7-6 - - TGTGCCAGCAGCTCACCCACGTCAGATACGCAGTATTTT CASSSPTSDTQYF
TRBJ2-1 TRBV9 - TRBD2 TGTGCCAGCAGCCAGTATGGACTAGCGGGAGGAACTGGGGAGCAGTTCTTC CASSQYGLAGGTGEQFF
TRBJ2-3 TRBV12-3/TRBV12-4 - - TGTGCCAGCAGTTTTCGGGGATCTAGAACAGATGCGCAGTATTTT CASSFRGSRTDAQYF
TRBJ2-7 TRBV10-2 many TRBD1 TGCGCCAGCAGTGAGTCCTCAGGGGGTTGGTACGAGCAGTACTTC CASSESSGGWYEQYF
TRBJ1-6 TRBV4-1 - TRBD1 TGCGCCAGCAGCCACAGGACAGGGGGCGATCGGAATTCACCCCTCCACTTT CASSHRTGGDRNSPLHF
TRBJ2-5 TRBV20-1 many - TGCAGTGCTAGGTCTAGCACCCGTCGAGAGACCCAGTACTTC CSARSSTRRETQYF
TRBJ2-2 TRBV3-1 once - TGTGCCAGCAGCCAAGAGCTGCGAGTCGGGGAGCAGTTTTTT CASSQELRVGEQFF
TRBJ1-2 TRBV20-1 - - TGCAGTGCTAGGGGGGGCGGATCACCTAACTATGGCTACACCTTC CSARGGGSPNYGYTF